This TCR beta chain comes out of a study of blood T cell repertoires in COVID-19. Germline loops: CDR1 LGHDT, CDR2 YNNKEL (reference sequence). The CDR3 sequence is 18 residues long. Germline trimming cut 0 bases from V and 0 bases from J; bases unmatched to any gene: 8. TCRdb's copy holds only in-frame clones and misses some; the assay was immunoSEQ multiplex PCR. The data show approximately 270,000 clones, 80% to 90% seen once. The origin of this receptor is an elderly man with acute or convalescent COVID-19. The sequenced material came from peripheral blood. V and J are TRBV3-1 (or the pseudogene TRBV3-2) and TRBJ1-5; 7 positions agree with TRBD1. DNA for the CDR3: TGTGCCAGCAGCCAAGATCTAGGGACAGTTTATAGCAATCAGCCCCAGCATTTT. This encodes CASSQDLGTVYSNQPQHF.